These T cell receptor beta chains were read from a single sample in a study of blood T cell repertoires in COVID-19. Generated by immunoSEQ multiplex PCR, the TCRdb table keeps only in-frame clones and is missing some. In the table there are around 450,000 clones, approximately 90% of which are singletons. Sequencing was done on a sample of PBMCs or T cells enriched from blood (not recorded which). These receptors were obtained from a woman aged 18-29 years with acute COVID-19. CDR3s include the opening cysteine and the closing phenylalanine or tryptophan. A D gene is named only where the DNA matches it firmly. Size is omitted from some rows. Given values are once, few, many or a class for expanded clones.

>TRBV2|-|TRBJ2-5|-
TGTGCCAGCAGTGAAGGTTCTTGGACAGACCAAGAGACCCAGTACTTC
CASSEGSWTDQETQYF
>TRBV11-2|-|TRBJ1-2|-
TGTGCCAGCAGCCCCGAAGACAGGCCTGGCTATGGCTACACCTTC
CASSPEDRPGYGYTF
>TRBV5-6|TRBD1|TRBJ2-7|once
TGTGCCAGCAGCTTGTGGGACAGGTCCTACGAGCAGTACTTC
CASSLWDRSYEQYF
>TRBV30|-|TRBJ2-7|once
TGTGCCTGGAGTGCTATGGGGGGCGAGCAGTACTTC
CAWSAMGGEQYF
>TRBV5-4|TRBD1|TRBJ2-7|-
TGTGCCAGCAGCTTGACCCCCGACAGGGCGACCTACGAGCAGTACTTC
CASSLTPDRATYEQYF
>TRBV28|-|TRBJ1-1|few
TGTGCCAGCAGTTCCCCGACTCCTACTACTGAAGCTTTCTTT
CASSSPTPTTEAFF
>TRBV2|TRBD1|TRBJ1-3|-
TGTGCCAGCAACGGACAGGGATCTGGAAACACCATATATTTT
CASNGQGSGNTIYF
>TRBV10-1|TRBD1|TRBJ2-3|-
TGCGCCAGCAGTGCAAACCGGGGACAGGGGAGGGATACGCAGTATTTT
CASSANRGQGRDTQYF
>TRBV5-1|TRBD1|TRBJ1-6|-
TGCGCCAGCAGCGGGGGACAGCCCAATTCACCCCTCCACTTT
CASSGGQPNSPLHF
>TRBV3-1/TRBV3-2|TRBD1|TRBJ1-4|-
TGTGCCAGCAGCCAATCCCAGGGGGCCCTGTTTTTT
CASSQSQGALFF
>TRBV29-1|-|TRBJ2-7|-
TGCAGCGTTGAAGGGGCGGGTACTACCTACGAGCAGTACTTC
CSVEGAGTTYEQYF
>TRBV4-1|-|TRBJ2-2|-
TGCGCCAGCAGCCAGTTGGAGACCGGGGAGCTGTTTTTT
CASSQLETGELFF
>TRBV7-2|TRBD1|TRBJ1-3|few
TGTGCCAGCAGCTTAGAGAGACAGGGTGGAGGAAACACCATATATTTT
CASSLERQGGGNTIYF
>TRBV28|TRBD1|TRBJ1-2|-
TGTGCCAGCAGTGCCCGGGACAGAAGGTACGGCTACACCTTC
CASSARDRRYGYTF
>TRBV29-1|TRBD2|TRBJ2-1|once
TGCAGCGTGGGGGGAGGACTAGCGAGCAATGAGCAGTTCTTC
CSVGGGLASNEQFF
>TRBV12-5|-|TRBJ1-2|once
TGTGCTAGTGGTTTGGGTAGAAACTATGGCTACACCTTC
CASGLGRNYGYTF
>TRBV30|TRBD1|TRBJ1-4|-
TGTGCCGGCTACACCGACAGGGCAACTAATGAAAAACTGTTTTTT
CAGYTDRATNEKLFF
>TRBV28|TRBD1|TRBJ1-1|few
TGTGCCAGCAGTTCAGCGACAGGGGGACAACCTGAAGCTTTCTTT
CASSSATGGQPEAFF
>TRBV10-3|-|TRBJ2-1|-
TGTGCCATCACCAAAGGTATCCTAGAAGGGGATGAGCAGTTCTTC
CAITKGILEGDEQFF
>TRBV30|-|TRBJ2-3|-
TGTGCCTGTTTTCAGGGATCTAGCACAGATACGCAGTATTTT
CACFQGSSTDTQYF
>TRBV6-5|-|TRBJ1-5|-
TGTGCCAGCAGCCCCGGACAGTACAATCAGCCCCAGCATTTT
CASSPGQYNQPQHF
>TRBV6-5|TRBD2|TRBJ2-1|-
TGTGCCAGCAGTTACTCTAGCGGGTTGTACAATGAGCAGTTCTTC
CASSYSSGLYNEQFF
>TRBV5-8|-|TRBJ1-4|-
TGTGCCAGCAGCTTGTTCTGGCAGAGGAATGAAAAACTGTTTTTT
CASSLFWQRNEKLFF
>TRBV18|-|TRBJ1-2|-
TGTGCCAGCTCATACGAGGGAGTCCCTTCAAACTATGGCTACACCTTC
CASSYEGVPSNYGYTF
>TRBV11-2|-|TRBJ2-5|-
TGTGCCAGCAGCTTAGGAGGGAGGGAGACCCAGTACTTC
CASSLGGRETQYF
>TRBV6-4|-|TRBJ1-6|-
TGTGCCAGCAGTCCCCGCCAGGGTAATTCACCCCTCCACTTT
CASSPRQGNSPLHF
>TRBV2|TRBD1|TRBJ1-1|-
TGTGCCAGCATAAGGGGGCTTTACACTGAAGCTTTCTTT
CASIRGLYTEAFF
>TRBV19|-|TRBJ1-1|-
TGTGCCAGTAGTATAAAGGGCAAAACTACAGGCTTTAACACTGAAGCTTTCTTT
CASSIKGKTTGFNTEAFF
>TRBV24-1|TRBD1|TRBJ1-2|-
TGTGCCACCAGTGATCCGCGGGACAGGGGGAACTATGGCTACACCTTC
CATSDPRDRGNYGYTF
>TRBV3-1/TRBV3-2|-|TRBJ2-7|once
TGTGCCAGCAGCCAAGGACTTTCGAGCTCCTACGAGCAGTACTTC
CASSQGLSSSYEQYF
>TRBV9|-|TRBJ1-4|-
TGTGCCAGCAGCGTCGCCGGCAGGGGCGATGAAAAACTGTTTTTT
CASSVAGRGDEKLFF
>TRBV28|TRBD1|TRBJ2-7|-
TGTGCCAGCAGTTCTCCCGGGACAGGGGATTCAGGCGAGCAGTACTTC
CASSSPGTGDSGEQYF
>TRBV21-1|-|TRBJ1-5|once
TGTGCCAGCAGCAAAGGCCCCGGGACAGGGCCAAGCAATCAGCCCCAGCATTTT
CASSKGPGTGPSNQPQHF
>TRBV2|-|TRBJ2-1|-
TGTGCCAGCTTTGGCGGGGCCAGTGAGCAGTTCTTC
CASFGGASEQFF